This paragraph reports one T cell receptor (beta chain). Its antigen is unknown. PCR employed 60 Vbeta and 13 Jbeta primers. The protocol was immunoSEQ multiplex PCR, while the TCRdb copy is restricted to in-frame clones and leaves out a portion. Here the sample spans 120,000 to 150,000 clones, over 60% being singletons. This sample is part of a study of cytomegalovirus exposure and HLA in healthy donors. Study-wide results and caveats: Generally TCR sequences proved uncommon, though certain public TCRs appeared in numerous donors. About 87% or about 30% of the time was how often most TCR beta V segments were productive, according to an earlier analysis. The sole available immune exposure information was CMV serostatus. The authors later found HLA-associated TCR beta chains more clonally expanded than equally common others.

V trimming: 2 bases; J trimming: 4 bases; junction bases outside the gene matches: 5. Germline values: CDR1 SGDLS, CDR2 YYNGEE. There are 15 residues in the CDR3. The rearrangement joins TRBV9 to TRBJ1-1, with 10 bases identical to TRBD1. Sequencing was done on a sample of PBMCs. The clonotype was recovered from a woman aged 18-29 years in good health and CMV-seronegative. The CDR3 here is CASSVDRTGGTEAFF. The CDR3 region has the DNA TGTGCCAGCAGCGTGGACCGGACAGGGGGCACTGAAGCTTTCTTT.